One and the same sample provided the 28 T cell receptor beta chains below, sequenced in a study of vaccination effects on CD4 cells after COVID-19. Their target antigens are unknown. CD4+ T cells specific for antigen were expanded with viral peptide pools by the ViraFEST assay before sequencing. Following culture for about ten days, CD4+ T cells were isolated. The person had PCR-confirmed SARS-CoV-2 infection between March and December 2020. Data came from immunoSEQ multiplex PCR; TCRdb stores just in-frame clones and leaves some out. The table lists about 26,000 clones, 70% to 80% of them singletons, with 15% to 20% in the top ten. This material consisted of CD4+ T cells from PBMCs cultured with HCoV-NL63 spike peptides, taken before COVID-19 vaccination. The receptors stem from a human donor who had a prior SARS-CoV-2 infection.

This clone showed up just once. The chain joins TRBV7-8 to TRBJ2-1, with a possible D match to TRBD1 (5 bases). The germline gives CDR1 SGHVS, CDR2 FQNEAQ. With 4 bases removed from V and 0 bases from J, the gap between germline ends came to 13 bases. This CDR3 is 16 amino acids long. The CDR3 is CASSWLTASSYNEQFF. The CDR3 DNA follows: TGTGCCAGCAGCTGGTTGACAGCGAGCTCCTACAATGAGCAGTTCTTC.

This chain connects TRBV11-3 to TRBJ2-1, with TRBD1 matching over 7 bases. CDR3 length equals 14 residues. Germline V gives CDR1 SGHNT, CDR2 YENEEA. V trimming: 5 bases; J trimming: 0 bases; junction bases outside the gene matches: 1. The CDR3 DNA is TGTGCCAGCAGCGCAGGGGGCTCCTACAATGAGCAGTTCTTC. The encoded protein is CASSAGGSYNEQFF.

This clone was seen only once. This chain links TRBV15 with TRBJ2-3, with 12 bases aligning to TRBD2. The CDR3 runs 18 residues. Germline V gene sequence: CDR1 LNHNV, CDR2 YYDKDF (reference sequence). V gave up 7 bases and J gave up 3 bases; unmatched junction bases: 14. The DNA for the CDR3 is TGTGCCACCACCAAAGGAGGGCTAGCGGGAGGGATTACAGATACGCAGTATTTT. The encoded protein is CATTKGGLAGGITDTQYF. Using reference TRBV15 and TRBJ2-3 for the parts outside the CDR3, the full variable domain is DAMVIQNPRYQVTQFGKPVTLSCSQTLNHNVMYWYQQKSSQAPKLLFHYYDKDFNNEADTPDNFQSRRPNTSFCFLDIRSPGLGDTAMYLCATTKGGLAGGITDTQYFGPGTRLTVL.

The V and J genes are TRBV30 and TRBJ2-1; perhaps TRBD2 as D (5 bases). The CDR3 is 13 amino acids. Germline loops: CDR1 GTSNPN, CDR2 SVGIG (reference sequence). V was cut by 0 bases and J by 9 bases, with 12 bases left in between. Written as DNA, the CDR3 is TGTGCCTGGAGTGTTCGAGGGCCAGGTGAGCAGTTCTTC. Residues: CAWSVRGPGEQFF.

This chain connects TRBV20-1 to TRBJ2-1; D unclear. The ends were cut back, 2 bases at V and 12 bases at J, with 11 bases in the middle. This CDR3 is built from 11 residues. Germline assignment: CDR1 DFQATT and CDR2 SNEGSKA (reference sequence). The CDR3 loop is CSARSMGVQFF. The CDR3 DNA reads TGCAGTGCTAGATCCATGGGTGTGCAGTTCTTC.

V and J are TRBV11-1 and TRBJ2-7; D is possibly TRBD1 (6 bases). The V end was cut by 1 base, the J end by 2 bases, with 12 bases between. Germline CDR1 SGHAT, CDR2 FQDESV (reference sequence). The CDR3 runs to 15 residues. In nucleotides, the CDR3 is TGTGCCAGCAGCTTAGGGCAGGGGATCCCCTACGAGCAGTACTTC. Amino acid sequence: CASSLGQGIPYEQYF. The full variable domain, rest sourced from reference TRBV11-1 and TRBJ2-7, is EAEVAQSPRYKITEKSQAVAFWCDPISGHATLYWYRQILGQGPELLVQFQDESVVDDSQLPKDRFSAERLKGVDSTLKIQPAELGDSAMYLCASSLGQGIPYEQYFGPGTRLTVT.

V and J are TRBV6-5 and TRBJ1-4; TRBD1 agrees at 8 bases. Germline lookup yields CDR1 MNHEY and CDR2 SVGAGI. V trimming: 4 bases; J trimming: 8 bases; junction bases outside the gene matches: 9. The length of the CDR3 is 15 residues. Here the CDR3 DNA reads TGTGCCAGCAGTTCTGGACAGGGAAGGGGCGAAAAACTGTTTTTT. This sequence encodes CASSSGQGRGEKLFF.

The chain uses TRBV7-9 and TRBJ2-7; the match to TRBD1 covers 9 bases. This CDR3 is built from 15 residues. From germline, CDR1 is SEHNR and CDR2 FQNEAQ (reference sequence). V lost 5 bases and J lost 3; bases outside the gene matches: 8. For the CDR3, the DNA is TGTGCCAGCAGCCCTGGGACAGGGATTGTCTACGAGCAGTACTTC. Protein sequence: CASSPGTGIVYEQYF.

J is TRBJ2-1 and V is TRBV5-5; no clear D. The CDR3 is 15 residues long. V lost 1 base and J lost 0, with 8 bases in between. Germline V gene lookup returns CDR1 SGHKS and CDR2 YYEKEE (reference sequence). Here the CDR3 reads CASSLQTSSYNEQFF. The CDR3 DNA reads TGTGCCAGCAGCTTGCAGACAAGCTCCTACAATGAGCAGTTCTTC.

V and J are TRBV28 and TRBJ2-7, with D tentatively TRBD1 (5 bases). V lost 3 bases and J 0 bases, leaving 18 bases between the germline ends. Germline V gene lookup returns CDR1 MDHEN and CDR2 SYDVKM. The CDR3 spans 17 residues. CDR3 DNA sequence: TGTGCCAGCAGTTTTCCCGATGACAGATTCAACTCCTACGAGCAGTACTTC. Translation gives CASSFPDDRFNSYEQYF.

The V call is TRBV7-9, the J call TRBJ2-7; D unclear. Germline assignment: CDR1 SEHNR and CDR2 FQNEAQ (reference sequence). V lost 2 bases, J lost 0 bases, and 8 bases lay in between. This CDR3 is 14 amino acids long. The CDR3 sequence: CASSLIDYSYEQYF. As DNA, the CDR3 is TGTGCCAGCAGCTTAATCGATTACTCCTACGAGCAGTACTTC.

This clone was seen just once. This chain links TRBV12-3 or TRBV12-4 with TRBJ1-1; D not certain. The CDR3 is 13 amino acids. The V end lost 3 bases, the J end lost 4 bases, and 9 bases lay between the germline ends. CDR3 residues: CASSFTESTEAFF. The DNA for the CDR3 is TGTGCCAGCAGTTTCACGGAGAGCACTGAAGCTTTCTTT.

Relative to its sample, this clone is medium-sized. The rearrangement links TRBV15 to TRBJ1-4; TRBD1 might be the D (5 bases). The CDR3 totals 16 residues. The germline gives CDR1 LNHNV, CDR2 YYDKDF (reference sequence). With 1 base removed from V and 7 bases from J, the gap between germline ends came to 16 bases. In DNA, the CDR3 is TGTGCCACCAGCAGAGGTCTTGCGGGGCGTGCTGAAAAACTGTTTTTT. Protein product: CATSRGLAGRAEKLFF.

The rearrangement joins TRBV19 to TRBJ1-2; 8 bases align to TRBD1. Trimming at V came to 4 bases and at J to 2 bases, leaving 6 bases not matched to a gene. Germline values: CDR1 LNHDA, CDR2 SQIVND (reference sequence). The CDR3 covers 15 residues. The CDR3 DNA reads TGTGCCAGTAGTACCGCCGGGACAGGCAACTATGGCTACACCTTC. As protein: CASSTAGTGNYGYTF.

This clone was observed a few times. The rearrangement links TRBV29-1 to TRBJ2-7; D remains unclear. The ends were cut back, 6 bases at V and 1 base at J, with 10 bases in the middle. Germline lookup yields CDR1 SQVTM and CDR2 ANQGSEA. The CDR3 contains 12 residues. The CDR3: CSVKVQSYEQYF. CDR3 DNA sequence: TGCAGCGTGAAGGTGCAGTCCTACGAGCAGTACTTC.

The chain has TRBV7-2 and TRBJ2-4, with D perhaps TRBD2 (6 bases). The V end lost 1 base, the J end lost 8 bases, and 9 bases lay between the germline ends. The germline gives CDR1 SGHTA, CDR2 FQGNSA. This CDR3 contains 13 residues. The chain's CDR3 is CASSLGRRDIQYF. DNA for the CDR3: TGTGCCAGCAGCTTAGGGCGGAGGGACATTCAGTACTTC.

The rearrangement links TRBV28 to TRBJ1-1, with 9 nucleotides matching TRBD1. V lost 3 bases and J lost 8; bases outside the gene matches: 13. Germline CDR1 MDHEN, CDR2 SYDVKM. The CDR3 has 16 amino acids. As DNA, the CDR3 is TGTGCCAGCAGTTTTTGGGGGACAGGGAACACGGGGGAAGCTTTCTTT. Protein product: CASSFWGTGNTGEAFF.

The rearrangement uses TRBV7-2 and TRBJ2-3; 9 nucleotides match TRBD2. The V gene's germline CDR1 is SGHTA and CDR2 FQGNSA. The J segment lost 2 bases and the V segment lost 4 bases, leaving 4 bases of the junction unmatched. This CDR3 region has 15 residues. The CDR3 is CASSWGGGDTDTQYF. The CDR3 coding sequence is TGTGCCAGCAGCTGGGGCGGGGGGGACACAGATACGCAGTATTTT.

The chain joins TRBV6-1 to TRBJ2-3; 9 positions match TRBD2. J gave up 4 bases and V 3 bases, and 11 bases lay outside the gene matches. Per germline, CDR1 MNHNS and CDR2 SASEGT. The CDR3 spans 17 residues. In DNA form, the CDR3 reads TGTGCCAGCAGTGAGCGGGGGGGCGGGGTGTACGCAGATACGCAGTATTTT. Its translation: CASSERGGGVYADTQYF.

The chain uses TRBV2 and TRBJ2-1; tentative D call: TRBD2 (5 bases). The CDR3 loop spans 13 amino acids. Trimming cost V 3 bases and J 10 bases, with 13 bases left between them. Germline V gene data show CDR1 as SNHLY and CDR2 as FYNNEI. CDR3 sequence: CASSDQAVREQFF. The DNA of the CDR3 is TGTGCCAGCAGTGACCAAGCGGTCAGAGAGCAGTTCTTC. The full variable domain, completed using reference TRBV2 and TRBJ2-1, is EPEVTQTPSHQVTQMGQEVILRCVPISNHLYFYWYRQILGQKVEFLVSFYNNEISEKSEIFDDQFSVERPDGSNFTLKIRSTKLEDSAMYFCASSDQAVREQFFGPGTRLTVL.

This clone was observed a few times. CDR3: CASSFTQDYGYTF. CDR3 bases: TGCGCCAGCAGCTTTACGCAGGACTATGGCTACACCTTC. The rearrangement links TRBV5-1 to TRBJ1-2; D ambiguous. The germline gives CDR1 SGHRS, CDR2 YFSETQ. V lost 2 bases and J 3 bases, leaving 8 bases between the germline ends. The CDR3 runs 13 residues.

The gene calls are TRBV7-2 and TRBJ2-1, with D uncertain. The CDR3 consists of 13 residues. CDR1 SGHTA and CDR2 FQGNSA come from the germline V gene. V was shortened by 3 bases and J by 6 bases, with 9 bases between the two germline ends. For the CDR3, the DNA is TGTGCCAGCAGCTTGGCTCGGATCAATGAGCAGTTCTTC. Translated: CASSLARINEQFF.

This clone was recorded once. The V call is TRBV28, the J call TRBJ2-1; 11 bases are a match to TRBD2. This CDR3 is 16 amino acids long. The V gene's germline CDR1 is MDHEN and CDR2 SYDVKM. With 6 bases clipped from V and 1 base from J, the junction kept 5 bases outside the gene matches. CDR3 coding DNA: TGTGCCAGCAGAGGGACTAGCGGAGATTCCTACAATGAGCAGTTCTTC. Translation gives CASRGTSGDSYNEQFF.

V is TRBV19 and J is TRBJ1-3; weak D call: TRBD1 (6 bases). CDR1 is LNHDA and CDR2 is SQIVND in the germline V gene (reference sequence). V lost 6 bases and J 4 bases, leaving 22 bases between the germline ends. The CDR3 spans 17 residues. As DNA, the CDR3 is TGTGCCAGTAGGCGGAGACGGGGGCAGGGAGTCGGAAACACCATATATTTT. Translating gives CASRRRRGQGVGNTIYF.

This clone came up once. V usage is TRBV12-5 and J usage is TRBJ1-1, with 7 bases aligning to TRBD1. Germline CDR1 is LGHNT and CDR2 is FRNRAP. The CDR3 is 17 amino acids. J gave up 5 bases and V 5 bases, and 17 bases lay outside the gene matches. CDR3 sequence reads: CASGPGDRALMGTEAFF. The CDR3 bases are TGTGCTAGTGGTCCCGGGGACAGAGCCCTGATGGGAACTGAAGCTTTCTTT.

This clone was counted only a few times. The V and J genes are TRBV5-1 and TRBJ1-1; maybe TRBD1 (5 bases). The CDR3 is 14 amino acids. V dropped 4 bases and J dropped 3 bases, with 13 bases sitting between them. Germline CDR1 reads SGHRS; CDR2 reads YFSETQ. The CDR3 region is CASSVVGGDTEAFF. Written as DNA, the CDR3 is TGCGCCAGCAGCGTGGTGGGGGGTGACACTGAAGCTTTCTTT.

This clone appeared a single time. The chain has TRBV5-6 and TRBJ2-4; D tentatively reads TRBD1 or TRBD2 (6 bases each). CDR1 is SGHDT and CDR2 is YYEEEE in the germline V gene. This CDR3 has 14 residues. V dropped 2 bases and J dropped 5 bases, with 11 bases sitting between them. The CDR3 reads CASSLPGEENIQYF. DNA of the CDR3: TGTGCCAGCAGCTTACCAGGGGAGGAAAACATTCAGTACTTC.

The chain joins TRBV2 to TRBJ2-6; weak D call: TRBD2 (6 bases). The CDR3 runs 15 residues. Trimming cost V 5 bases and J 3 bases, with 11 bases left between them. Germline V gene sequence: CDR1 SNHLY, CDR2 FYNNEI. In DNA form, the CDR3 reads TGTGCCAGCAGTTCAGGAGGGCGTGGGGCCAACGTCCTGACTTTC. Translating it yields CASSSGGRGANVLTF.